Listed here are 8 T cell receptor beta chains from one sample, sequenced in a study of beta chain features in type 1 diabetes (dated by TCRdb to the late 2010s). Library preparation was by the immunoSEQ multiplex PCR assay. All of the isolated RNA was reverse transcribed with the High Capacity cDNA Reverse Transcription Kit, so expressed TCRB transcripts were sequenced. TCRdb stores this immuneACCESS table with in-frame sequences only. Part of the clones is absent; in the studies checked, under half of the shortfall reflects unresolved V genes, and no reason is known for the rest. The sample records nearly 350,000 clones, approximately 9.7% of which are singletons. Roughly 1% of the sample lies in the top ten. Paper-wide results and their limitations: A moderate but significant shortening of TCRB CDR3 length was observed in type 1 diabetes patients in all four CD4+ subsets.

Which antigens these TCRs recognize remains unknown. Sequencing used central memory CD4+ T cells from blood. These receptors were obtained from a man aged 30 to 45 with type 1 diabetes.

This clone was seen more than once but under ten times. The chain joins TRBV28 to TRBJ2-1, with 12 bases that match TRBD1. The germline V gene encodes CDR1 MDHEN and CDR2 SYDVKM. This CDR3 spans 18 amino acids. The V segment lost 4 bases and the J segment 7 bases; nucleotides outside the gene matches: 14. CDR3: CASSYPMGGTGGSNEQFF. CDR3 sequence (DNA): TGTGCCAGCAGTTACCCCATGGGGGGGACAGGGGGCTCGAATGAGCAGTTCTTC.

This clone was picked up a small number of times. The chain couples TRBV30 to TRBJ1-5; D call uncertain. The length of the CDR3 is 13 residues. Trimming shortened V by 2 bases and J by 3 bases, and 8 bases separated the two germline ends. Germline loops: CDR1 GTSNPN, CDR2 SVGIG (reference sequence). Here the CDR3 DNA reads TGTGCCTGGAGTCGCCGGAACAATCAGCCCCAGCATTTT. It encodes CAWSRRNNQPQHF.

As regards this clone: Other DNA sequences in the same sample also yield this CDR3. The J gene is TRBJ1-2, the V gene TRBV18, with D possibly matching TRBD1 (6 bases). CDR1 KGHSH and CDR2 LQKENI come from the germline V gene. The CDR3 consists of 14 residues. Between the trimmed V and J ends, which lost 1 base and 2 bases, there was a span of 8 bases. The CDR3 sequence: CASSPLDSNYGYTF. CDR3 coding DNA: TGTGCCAGCTCACCACTGGACAGCAACTATGGCTACACCTTC.

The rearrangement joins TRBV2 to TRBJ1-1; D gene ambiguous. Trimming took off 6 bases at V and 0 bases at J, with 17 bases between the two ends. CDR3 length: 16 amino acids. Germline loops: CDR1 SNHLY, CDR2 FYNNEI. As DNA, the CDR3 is TGTGCCAGCAGCGAAAAGGTTGGCGTAATGAACACTGAAGCTTTCTTT. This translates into CASSEKVGVMNTEAFF.

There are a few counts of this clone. The CDR3 DNA sequence: TGTGCCAGCAGCCCAAGGGGGACAGCCGCCTACGAGCAGTACTTC. Its protein is CASSPRGTAAYEQYF. The chain recombines TRBV6-5 with TRBJ2-7; 7 bases fit TRBD1. CDR3 length: 15 amino acids. J gave up 2 bases and V 6 bases, and 10 bases lay outside the gene matches. Germline CDR1 reads MNHEY; CDR2 reads SVGAGI.

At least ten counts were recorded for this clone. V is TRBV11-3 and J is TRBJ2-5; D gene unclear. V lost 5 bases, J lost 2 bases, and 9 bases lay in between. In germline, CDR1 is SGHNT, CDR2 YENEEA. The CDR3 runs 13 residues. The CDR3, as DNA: TGTGCCAGCAGCCCGGCAGGTCAAGAGACCCAGTACTTC. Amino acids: CASSPAGQETQYF.

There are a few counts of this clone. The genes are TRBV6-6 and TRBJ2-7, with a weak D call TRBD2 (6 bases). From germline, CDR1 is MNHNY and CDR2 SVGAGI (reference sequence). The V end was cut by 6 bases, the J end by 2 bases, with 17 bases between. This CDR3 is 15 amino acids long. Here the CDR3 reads CASRGSGTAAYEQYF. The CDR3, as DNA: TGTGCCAGCAGAGGATCCGGGACTGCTGCCTACGAGCAGTACTTC.

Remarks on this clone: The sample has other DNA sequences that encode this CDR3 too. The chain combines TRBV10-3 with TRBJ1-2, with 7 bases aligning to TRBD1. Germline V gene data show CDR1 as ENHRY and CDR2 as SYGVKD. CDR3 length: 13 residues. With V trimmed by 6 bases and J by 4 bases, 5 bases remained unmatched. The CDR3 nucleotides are TGTGCCATCAGGGGGGACAGTAGCTATGGCTACACCTTC. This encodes CAIRGDSSYGYTF.